Below are 25 T cell receptor beta chains sequenced from a single sample in a study of cytomegalovirus exposure and HLA in healthy donors. Libraries were prepared by immunoSEQ multiplex PCR; TCRdb keeps only in-frame clonotypes and omits some of them. The sample contains about 250,000 clones, about 88% of which appear only once. The sample was PBMCs. These receptors all come from a young man in good health and CMV-seropositive.

This chain connects TRBV29-1 to TRBJ1-1; no clear D. The CDR3 is 10 amino acids. Germline values: CDR1 SQVTM, CDR2 ANQGSEA. V lost 4 bases and J 3 bases, leaving 3 bases between the germline ends. This chain's CDR3 is CSVGYTEAFF. For the CDR3, the DNA is TGCAGCGTTGGATACACTGAAGCTTTCTTT.

V is TRBV7-3 and J is TRBJ2-3; maybe TRBD2 (5 bases). Trimming left V 5 bases short and J 4 bases short, with 13 bases between. This CDR3 contains 14 residues. CDR1 and CDR2 from the germline V gene are SGHTA and FQGTGA. CDR3 DNA sequence: TGTGCCAGCAGCCCCAGTCCCGGGGCAGATACGCAGTATTTT. Its protein is CASSPSPGADTQYF.

This clone was detected a few times. This CDR3 reads CASRGQPYSNQPQHF. The DNA for the CDR3 is TGTGCCAGTAGGGGACAGCCTTATAGCAATCAGCCCCAGCATTTT. The chain recombines TRBV19 with TRBJ1-5; 7 bases are a match to TRBD1. The CDR3 has 15 amino acids. J gave up 0 bases and V 6 bases, and 5 bases lay outside the gene matches. Germline V lookup: CDR1 LNHDA, CDR2 SQIVND (reference sequence). The full variable domain, its missing parts supplied by reference TRBV19 and TRBJ1-5, is DGGITQSPKYLFRKEGQNVTLSCEQNLNHDAMYWYRQDPGQGLRLIYYSQIVNDFQKGDIAEGYSVSREKKESFPLTVTSAQKNPTAFYLCASRGQPYSNQPQHFGDGTRLSIL.

The chain uses TRBV28 and TRBJ1-2; tentatively, D is TRBD1 (5 bases). V shed 7 bases and J shed 0 bases, with 21 bases lying between them. The CDR3 is 17 residues long. Germline assignment: CDR1 MDHEN and CDR2 SYDVKM. CDR3 bases: TGTGCCAGCAAGCCGGGACTATTTCGCCAAGCTAACTATGGCTACACCTTC. Amino acid sequence: CASKPGLFRQANYGYTF.

The chain couples TRBV15 to TRBJ2-7; the D is unclear. Germline CDR1 reads LNHNV; CDR2 reads YYDKDF (reference sequence). This CDR3 spans 13 amino acids. Trimming stripped 0 bases from V and 3 bases from J, with 6 bases between. CDR3 DNA sequence: TGTGCCACCAGCAGAGATCGACGCTACGAGCAGTACTTC. As protein: CATSRDRRYEQYF.

The chain carries TRBV11-2 and TRBJ1-1; no clear D gene. CDR1 and CDR2 (germline): SGHAT, FQNNGV. V was shortened by 8 bases and J by 4 bases, with 14 bases between the two germline ends. CDR3 size: 13 residues. CDR3 sequence reads: CASVRERGTEAFF. CDR3 sequence (DNA): TGTGCCAGCGTCCGGGAAAGAGGCACTGAAGCTTTCTTT.

The J gene is TRBJ1-5, the V gene TRBV10-2; D perhaps matches TRBD1 (5 bases). The V gene's germline CDR1 is WSHSY and CDR2 SAAADI. V was clipped by 5 bases and J by 5 bases, with 10 bases between them. This CDR3 spans 13 amino acids. CDR3 protein: CASSWGEDQPQHF. The CDR3 DNA follows: TGCGCCAGCAGTTGGGGGGAGGATCAGCCCCAGCATTTT.

V and J are TRBV5-6 and TRBJ2-7; D gene unclear. This CDR3 has 14 amino acids. Germline CDR1 is SGHDT and CDR2 is YYEEEE. With 4 bases removed from V and 0 bases from J, the gap between germline ends came to 11 bases. The CDR3 reads CASSPRWDSYEQYF. The CDR3 DNA sequence: TGTGCCAGCAGCCCCCGGTGGGACTCCTACGAGCAGTACTTC.

This chain uses TRBV4-1 with TRBJ1-5; D gene uncertain. Germline V lookup: CDR1 MGHRA, CDR2 YSYEKL. The CDR3 loop spans 16 amino acids. With 4 bases removed from V and 0 bases from J, the gap between germline ends came to 13 bases. CDR3 sequence: CASSLTDTYSNQPQHF. CDR3 DNA sequence: TGCGCCAGCAGCCTAACAGATACCTATAGCAATCAGCCCCAGCATTTT.

The chain combines TRBV7-2 with TRBJ1-4; D gene uncertain. V shed 3 bases and J shed 3 bases, with 5 bases lying between them. CDR3 length: 13 residues. Per the germline V gene, CDR1 is SGHTA and CDR2 is FQGNSA. The CDR3 DNA reads TGTGCCAGCAGCTTCGGGGCTAATGAAAAACTGTTTTTT. This codes for CASSFGANEKLFF.

The rearrangement links TRBV5-1 to TRBJ2-2; D ambiguous. Germline V gives CDR1 SGHRS, CDR2 YFSETQ. V dropped 4 bases and J dropped 2 bases, with 9 bases sitting between them. This CDR3 has 14 amino acids. The CDR3 DNA sequence: TGCGCCAGCAGCCCTTTCCTAAACACCGGGGAGCTGTTTTTT. Translation: CASSPFLNTGELFF.

The genes are TRBV11-3 and TRBJ2-1, with D possibly being TRBD1 (6 bases). In germline, CDR1 is SGHNT, CDR2 YENEEA. This CDR3 comprises 12 residues. V dropped 8 bases and J dropped 8 bases, with 13 bases sitting between them. The CDR3 is CASGTGQYEQFF. CDR3 sequence (DNA): TGTGCCAGCGGCACGGGACAATATGAGCAGTTCTTC.

J is TRBJ2-1 and V is TRBV5-1; 12 positions agree with TRBD2. Germline V CDR1 and CDR2: SGHRS, YFSETQ. J was trimmed by 7 bases and V by 2 bases; bases with no gene match: 7. There are 16 residues in the CDR3. The CDR3 DNA sequence: TGCGCCAGCAGCTTAAGACTAGCGGGAGTAGGTAATGAGCAGTTCTTC. Its protein product is CASSLRLAGVGNEQFF.

The chain employs TRBV14 and TRBJ2-2; D may be TRBD2 (6 bases). V was clipped by 4 bases and J by 6 bases, with 18 bases between them. This CDR3 is built from 16 residues. Germline CDR1 and CDR2: SGHDN and FVKESK. As DNA, the CDR3 is TGTGCCAGCAGCCCACTCGGGCCACCGGGGGCCGGGGAGCTGTTTTTT. Amino acid sequence: CASSPLGPPGAGELFF.

Turning to this clone: This sample includes further DNA sequences coding for the same CDR3. The chain couples TRBV2 to TRBJ2-7; TRBD1 matches 7 bases. Losses at the gene ends were 8 bases for V and 3 bases for J; bases not matched to a gene: 1. The germline CDR1 and CDR2 sequences are SNHLY and FYNNEI. The CDR3 covers 11 residues. CDR3 nucleotides: TGTGCCAGCGGGGACAGCTACGAGCAGTACTTC. This encodes CASGDSYEQYF.

This clone was counted at least ten times. This chain links TRBV7-6 with TRBJ1-1, with 7 positions matching TRBD1. The CDR3 runs to 13 residues. V was clipped by 5 bases and J by 5 bases; unmatched bases: 5. Germline CDR1 is SGHVS and CDR2 is FNYEAQ. The CDR3 DNA reads as TGTGCCAGCAGCGCCAACAGGGGAACTGAAGCTTTCTTT. Protein sequence: CASSANRGTEAFF.

The chain couples TRBV12-5 to TRBJ1-5, with D possibly being TRBD1 (5 bases). In germline, CDR1 is LGHNT, CDR2 FRNRAP. Trimming removed 1 base at V and 7 bases at J, with 14 bases between. This CDR3 has 15 residues. This CDR3 reads CASGLGSGRAQPQHF. The CDR3 nucleotides read TGTGCTAGTGGTTTGGGCTCGGGCAGGGCGCAGCCCCAGCATTTT.

The CDR3 region has the DNA TGCAGCGTTACACAGGTAGCTAACTATGGCTACACCTTC. This encodes CSVTQVANYGYTF. This rearrangement joins TRBV29-1 to TRBJ1-2; weak D call: TRBD1 (5 bases). From germline, CDR1 is SQVTM and CDR2 ANQGSEA. The CDR3 loop spans 13 amino acids. V lost 5 bases, J lost 0 bases, and 10 bases lay in between. Full variable domain (outside the CDR3, taken from reference TRBV29-1 and TRBJ1-2): SAVISQKPSRDICQRGTSLTIQCQVDSQVTMMFWYRQQPGQSLTLIATANQGSEATYESGFVIDKFPISRPNLTFSTLTVSNMSPEDSSIYLCSVTQVANYGYTFGSGTRLTVV.

J is TRBJ1-5 and V is TRBV6-5; D is undetermined. The V and J ends lost 6 bases and 0 bases respectively, with 9 bases between them. This CDR3 region has 14 residues. The germline V gene has CDR1 MNHEY and CDR2 SVGAGI. This CDR3 is CASRAASSNQPQHF. CDR3 DNA sequence: TGTGCCAGCAGGGCAGCCAGTAGCAATCAGCCCCAGCATTTT.

The rearrangement joins TRBV4-1 to TRBJ2-7; no firm D call. V was clipped by 3 bases and J by 2 bases, with 11 bases between them. This CDR3 region has 14 residues. Per the germline V gene, CDR1 is MGHRA and CDR2 is YSYEKL. The chain's CDR3 is CASSHGPGPYEQYF. For the CDR3, the DNA is TGCGCCAGCAGCCATGGCCCAGGACCCTACGAGCAGTACTTC.

This chain links TRBV5-1 with TRBJ2-7; D unresolved. The CDR3 consists of 13 residues. The germline V gene has CDR1 SGHRS and CDR2 YFSETQ. V lost 1 base, J lost 0 bases, and 5 bases lay in between. For the CDR3, the DNA is TGCGCCAGCAGCTTGACGGACTCCTACGAGCAGTACTTC. This codes for CASSLTDSYEQYF.

CDR3 DNA: TGTGCCAGCAGGGGGACAGCTCCGAACACCGGGGAGCTGTTTTTT. Its translation is CASRGTAPNTGELFF. The chain is built from TRBV28 and TRBJ2-2, with 7 bases fitting TRBD1. The germline gives CDR1 MDHEN, CDR2 SYDVKM. The CDR3 is made up of 15 amino acids. J lost 0 bases, V lost 6 bases, and 4 bases had no gene match.

This chain joins TRBV25-1 and TRBJ2-7; 11 bases map to TRBD1. The V gene's germline CDR1 is MGHDK and CDR2 SYGVNS. The junction had 7 bases not matched to a gene; V was cut back by 6 bases and J by 3 bases. This CDR3 is built from 15 residues. The DNA for the CDR3 is TGTGCCAGCAGCCAGGGACAGGGGGGGGTCTACGAGCAGTACTTC. It is translated as CASSQGQGGVYEQYF.

The CDR3 nucleotides are TGTGCCAGCAGCCCATACAGGGGTATGAACACTGAAGCTTTCTTT. This sequence encodes CASSPYRGMNTEAFF. J is TRBJ1-1 and V is TRBV7-6; 7 nucleotides line up with TRBD1. V was clipped by 5 bases and J by 0 bases; unmatched bases: 6. The length of the CDR3 is 15 residues. Germline assignment: CDR1 SGHVS and CDR2 FNYEAQ.

This sequence joins TRBV28 and TRBJ1-2; D unresolved. CDR1 is MDHEN, CDR2 SYDVKM, per germline. This CDR3 spans 13 amino acids. V lost 0 bases, J lost 2 bases, and 4 bases lay in between. CDR3 region: CASSLWGNYGYTF. The CDR3 DNA reads as TGTGCCAGCAGTTTATGGGGGAACTATGGCTACACCTTC.